The T cell receptor (beta chain) under discussion was sequenced for a study of technical replicates of blood from a few donors (dated by TCRdb to about 2017). The CDR1 and CDR2 encoded by the germline V gene are SGHRS and YFSETQ. The CDR3 has 12 amino acids, counting the end cysteine and phenylalanine. This entry keeps only the CDR3 DNA: 36 bases, framed from base 1. Ends trimmed: V by 5 bases, J by 11 bases; bases unmatched to a gene: 8. Worth noting for this clone: It lacks a known antigen. No base qualities exist here, and no much larger clone lies one base off it.

Receptors were amplified or captured by the immunoSEQ multiplex PCR assay. TCRdb took this table from immuneACCESS and kept in-frame rearrangements with V and J called. Such tables lack part of the clones; where checked against another copy, unresolved V genes explain under half of the gap, and the rest is unexplained. Recorded for this sample are more than 50,000 clones; roughly 89% of them occurred a single time. The top ten clones comprise 5.2% of the sample. The sequenced material came from PBMCs. Rearrangement joined TRBV5-1 to TRBJ1-1; 8 middle bases align to TRBD1. This clonotype was obtained from a human donor in good health. Some clones in this sample may be carry-over from other donors' samples. The DNA reads as follows: TGCGCCAGCAGTCCCGGACAGGGAAGGGCTTTCTTT. Its protein reads: CASSPGQGRAFF.